The 18 T cell receptor beta chains in this list originate from one sample, sequenced in a study of technical replicates of blood from several donors. Measured with immunoSEQ multiplex PCR; TCRdb has only the in-frame clones, and not every one. The sample has under 95,000 clones, roughly 98% seen once; the top ten hold approximately 0.14%. The sequenced sample was T cells isolated from PBMCs. These receptors came from a human donor in good health.

V is TRBV29-1 and J is TRBJ2-1; 11 nucleotides agree with TRBD1. With V trimmed by 6 bases and J by 4 bases, 8 bases remained unmatched. The germline V gene has CDR1 SQVTM and CDR2 ANQGSEA. The CDR3 contains 15 residues. The CDR3: CSVRTGGSVYNEQFF. CDR3 DNA: TGCAGCGTAAGGACAGGGGGCTCCGTTTACAATGAGCAGTTCTTC.

The J gene is TRBJ2-5, the V gene TRBV6-4; possibly TRBD1 for D (5 bases). Per the germline V gene, CDR1 is MRHNA and CDR2 is SNTAGT. This CDR3 is 15 amino acids long. Trimming shortened V by 6 bases and J by 5 bases, and 19 bases separated the two germline ends. CDR3 protein: CASSPGRTLGETQYF. As DNA, the CDR3 is TGTGCCAGCAGCCCCGGACGGACACTCGGGGAGACCCAGTACTTC.

This sequence joins TRBV11-2 and TRBJ2-6, with D tentatively TRBD1 (6 bases). The CDR3 length is 17 residues. V was trimmed by 5 bases and J by 0 bases, leaving 14 bases between them. Germline CDR1 is SGHAT and CDR2 is FQNNGV. The CDR3 loop is CASSRKTGSSGANVLTF. The CDR3 DNA is TGTGCCAGCAGCCGTAAGACAGGTTCCTCTGGGGCCAACGTCCTGACTTTC.

The rearrangement links TRBV5-6 to TRBJ1-1, with D possibly TRBD1 on 6 matching bases. The CDR3 runs 14 residues. V gave up 3 bases and J gave up 4 bases, with 13 bases separating them. CDR1 is SGHDT and CDR2 is YYEEEE in the germline V gene. The CDR3 spells CASSSGQWFTEAFF. In DNA form, the CDR3 reads TGTGCCAGCAGCTCGGGACAATGGTTCACTGAAGCTTTCTTT. The full variable domain, in which reference TRBV5-6 and TRBJ1-1 provide the parts outside the CDR3, is DAGVTQSPTHLIKTRGQQVTLRCSPKSGHDTVSWYQQALGQGPQFIFQYYEEEERQRGNFPDRFSGHQFPNYSSELNVNALLLGDSALYLCASSSGQWFTEAFFGQGTRLTVV.

The rearrangement uses TRBV28 and TRBJ2-1; 12 positions match TRBD2. This CDR3 spans 15 amino acids. Germline values: CDR1 MDHEN, CDR2 SYDVKM. J gave up 4 bases and V 6 bases, and 4 bases lay outside the gene matches. The chain's CDR3 is CASRILAGGYNEQFF. In nucleotides, the CDR3 is TGTGCCAGCAGAATCCTAGCGGGGGGGTACAATGAGCAGTTCTTC.

V and J are TRBV6-1 and TRBJ2-1; D gene uncertain. Trimming pared 5 bases from V and 7 bases from J, leaving 9 bases between. Germline CDR1 and CDR2: MNHNS and SASEGT. This CDR3 has 12 amino acids. CDR3 sequence reads: CASSSLLNEQFF. The DNA of the CDR3 is TGTGCCAGCAGTAGCCTCCTAAATGAGCAGTTCTTC.

The genes are TRBV5-4 and TRBJ1-5, with D perhaps TRBD1 (5 bases). V was shortened by 4 bases and J by 0 bases, with 14 bases between the two germline ends. CDR1 and CDR2 (germline): SGHNT, YYREEE (reference sequence). CDR3 length: 16 amino acids. As DNA, the CDR3 is TGTGCCAGCAGCCGGGGGGGGACGGATAGCAATCAGCCCCAGCATTTT. Translating it yields CASSRGGTDSNQPQHF.

This clone appeared a single time. This sequence joins TRBV12-5 and TRBJ1-5; D uncertain. Trimming shortened V by 8 bases and J by 4 bases, and 9 bases separated the two germline ends. From germline, CDR1 is LGHNT and CDR2 FRNRAP. This CDR3 is 12 amino acids long. CDR3 sequence: CASSGSNQPQHF. The CDR3, as DNA: TGTGCTAGTTCGGGGTCAAATCAGCCCCAGCATTTT.

This clone showed up just once. The genes are TRBV2 and TRBJ2-1, with TRBD1 matching over 7 bases. The trim removed 5 bases at V and 8 bases at J, leaving 6 bases unmatched. CDR3 length equals 13 residues. Germline V lookup: CDR1 SNHLY, CDR2 FYNNEI. The CDR3 nucleotides are TGTGCCAGCAGTCTGGGCCAGGGGGATGAGCAGTTCTTC. Encoded protein: CASSLGQGDEQFF.

The chain carries TRBV11-3 and TRBJ1-6; TRBD1 is a possible D gene (5 bases). The CDR3 loop spans 14 amino acids. CDR1 is SGHNT and CDR2 is YENEEA in the germline V gene. V lost 1 base, J lost 7 bases, and 8 bases lay in between. The CDR3 sequence: CASSLGQGNSPLHF. DNA for the CDR3: TGTGCCAGCAGCTTAGGGCAGGGAAATTCACCCCTCCACTTT.

This rearrangement joins TRBV11-2 to TRBJ1-4; 9 positions match TRBD1. The V gene's germline CDR1 is SGHAT and CDR2 FQNNGV. The CDR3 is 15 residues long. J lost 8 bases, V lost 4 bases, and 8 bases had no gene match. CDR3: CASSSLSGTGEKLFF. The CDR3 DNA is TGTGCCAGCAGCTCCTTATCCGGGACAGGGGAAAAACTGTTTTTT. Combining the CDR3 with reference TRBV11-2 and TRBJ1-4 gives the whole variable domain EAGVAQSPRYKIIEKRQSVAFWCNPISGHATLYWYQQILGQGPKLLIQFQNNGVVDDSQLPKDRFSAERLKGVDSTLKIQPAKLEDSAVYLCASSSLSGTGEKLFFGSGTQLSVL.

This sequence joins TRBV28 and TRBJ2-7; 9 bases map to TRBD1. This CDR3 is built from 15 residues. V gave up 1 base and J gave up 7 bases; unmatched junction bases: 8. Looked up from germline, CDR1 is MDHEN and CDR2 is SYDVKM. CDR3 nucleotides: TGTGCCAGCAGTTTATTTTGGGACAGGGTAGGTGAGCAGTACTTC. As protein: CASSLFWDRVGEQYF.

The CDR3 DNA is TGTGCCAGCGGGGCGGGGGGCGCCTTACGAGATACGCAGTATTTT. Translation gives CASGAGGALRDTQYF. The chain couples TRBV2 to TRBJ2-3; 8 positions match TRBD2. Germline V gene lookup returns CDR1 SNHLY and CDR2 FYNNEI. The CDR3 length is 15 residues. The junction had 12 bases not matched to a gene; V was cut back by 8 bases and J by 5 bases.

The rearrangement links TRBV6-5 to TRBJ2-1; TRBD2 is a possible D gene (5 bases). V lost 6 bases and J lost 5, with 8 bases in between. The CDR3 contains 12 residues. CDR1 MNHEY and CDR2 SVGAGI come from the germline V gene. CDR3 nucleotide sequence: TGTGCCAGCAGGCTAGCTCACAATGAGCAGTTCTTC. This translates into CASRLAHNEQFF.

This chain joins TRBV4-2 and TRBJ2-3; D remains unclear. Per germline, CDR1 LGHNA and CDR2 YNFKEQ. This CDR3 contains 12 residues. V gave up 4 bases and J gave up 5 bases, with 7 bases separating them. This chain's CDR3 is CASSPTGDTQYF. For the CDR3, the DNA is TGTGCCAGCAGCCCCACGGGAGATACGCAGTATTTT.

The chain employs TRBV19 and TRBJ1-2; D is possibly TRBD1 (5 bases). This CDR3 contains 13 residues. V was cut by 7 bases and J by 7 bases, with 16 bases left in between. The germline gives CDR1 LNHDA, CDR2 SQIVND (reference sequence). CDR3 coding DNA: TGTGCCAGTAAACCCGATTGGGGCATTGGCTACACCTTC. Protein sequence: CASKPDWGIGYTF.

The chain is built from TRBV19 and TRBJ1-5, with TRBD1 matching 7 bases. V dropped 9 bases and J dropped 0; count of bases not matched to a gene: 11. Germline V gene data show CDR1 as LNHDA and CDR2 as SQIVND (reference sequence). This CDR3 comprises 16 residues. CDR3 loop: CASRGTVGYSNQPQHF. The CDR3 bases are TGTGCCAGCAGGGGGACTGTCGGGTATAGCAATCAGCCCCAGCATTTT.

The chain uses TRBV6-5 and TRBJ1-1; D is unresolved. This CDR3 is built from 15 residues. V was trimmed by 6 bases and J by 5 bases, leaving 19 bases between them. Germline-derived CDR1 and CDR2 are MNHEY and SVGAGI. The CDR3 here is CASRERAAMGTEAFF. CDR3 in DNA: TGTGCCAGCAGGGAGCGGGCTGCCATGGGGACTGAAGCTTTCTTT.